This T cell receptor (beta chain) was profiled in a study of graft-versus-host responses after intestinal transplantation. Comments on this clone: Its specificity is unknown.

Losses at the gene ends were 8 bases for V and 7 bases for J; bases not matched to a gene: 8. The CDR3 totals 14 residues. Looked up from germline, CDR1 is MDHEN and CDR2 is SYDVKM. General study results and limits: Patients with graft-donor T cell macrochimerism had high graft-versus-host to host-versus-graft clonal ratios in allografts.

Here immunoSEQ multiplex PCR was the method, and the copy in TCRdb shows in-frame clones only, minus some. The data show approximately 99,000 clones, with 90% to 95% seen just once and about 0.18% held by the top ten. The clonotype originates from a human donor who was the organ donor for an intestinal transplant. The J gene is TRBJ1-4, the V gene TRBV28, with 9 nucleotides matching TRBD1. Sequences were derived from unstimulated CD4+ T cells sorted from spleen or lymph node cells, sampled before transplant. The CDR3 nucleotides read TGTGCCAGCCGGAGGACAGGGGCGCTTGAAAAACTGTTTTTT. Translating gives CASRRTGALEKLFF.